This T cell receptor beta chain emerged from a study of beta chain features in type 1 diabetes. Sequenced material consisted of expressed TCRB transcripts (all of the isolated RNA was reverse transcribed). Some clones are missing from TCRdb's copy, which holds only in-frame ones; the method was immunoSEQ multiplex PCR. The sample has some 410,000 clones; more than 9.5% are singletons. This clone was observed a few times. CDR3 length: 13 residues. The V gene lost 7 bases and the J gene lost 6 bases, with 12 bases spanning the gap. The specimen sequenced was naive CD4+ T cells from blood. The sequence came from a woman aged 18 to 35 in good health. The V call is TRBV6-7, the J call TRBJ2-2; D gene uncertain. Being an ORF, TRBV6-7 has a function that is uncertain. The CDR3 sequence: CASTGTGAGELFF. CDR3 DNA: TGTGCCAGCACAGGCACGGGCGCCGGGGAGCTGTTTTTT.